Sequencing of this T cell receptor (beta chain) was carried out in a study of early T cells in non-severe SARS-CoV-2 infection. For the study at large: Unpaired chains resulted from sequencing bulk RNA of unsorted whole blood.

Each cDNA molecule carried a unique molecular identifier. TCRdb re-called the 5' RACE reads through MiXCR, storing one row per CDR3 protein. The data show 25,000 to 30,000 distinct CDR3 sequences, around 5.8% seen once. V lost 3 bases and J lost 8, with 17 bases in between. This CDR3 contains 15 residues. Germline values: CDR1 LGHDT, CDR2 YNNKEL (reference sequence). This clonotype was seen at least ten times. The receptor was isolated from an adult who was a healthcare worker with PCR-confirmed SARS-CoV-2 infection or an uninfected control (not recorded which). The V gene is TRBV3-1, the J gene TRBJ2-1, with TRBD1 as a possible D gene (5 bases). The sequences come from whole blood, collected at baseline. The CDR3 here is CASSQGPGAFYEQFF. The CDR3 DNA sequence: TGTGCCAGCAGCCAGGGCCCTGGGGCTTTCTATGAGCAGTTCTTC.